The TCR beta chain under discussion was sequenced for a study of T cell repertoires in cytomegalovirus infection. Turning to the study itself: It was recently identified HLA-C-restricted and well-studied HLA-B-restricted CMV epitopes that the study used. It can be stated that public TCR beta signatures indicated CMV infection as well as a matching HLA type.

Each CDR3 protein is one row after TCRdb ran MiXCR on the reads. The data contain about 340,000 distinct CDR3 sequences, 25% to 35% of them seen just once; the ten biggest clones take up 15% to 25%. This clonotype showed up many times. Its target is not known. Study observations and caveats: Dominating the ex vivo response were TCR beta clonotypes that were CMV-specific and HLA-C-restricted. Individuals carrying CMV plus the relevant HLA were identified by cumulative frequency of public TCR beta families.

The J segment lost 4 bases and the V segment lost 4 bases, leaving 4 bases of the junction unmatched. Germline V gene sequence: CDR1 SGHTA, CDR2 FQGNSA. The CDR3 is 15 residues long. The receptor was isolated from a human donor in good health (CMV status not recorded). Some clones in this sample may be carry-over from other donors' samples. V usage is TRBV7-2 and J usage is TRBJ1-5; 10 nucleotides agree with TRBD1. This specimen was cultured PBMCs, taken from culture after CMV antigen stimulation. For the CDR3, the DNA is TGTGCCAGCAGCTCCGGGACAGGGGTTAATCAGCCCCAGCATTTT. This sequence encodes CASSSGTGVNQPQHF.